A single T cell receptor (beta chain) is shown here with its context. Its specificity is not known. These data are taken from a study of PD-1 blockade in classical Hodgkin lymphoma. Whole-study findings and limits: By C4D1, CD4+ diversity increased significantly, especially in complete responders. Relapsed/refractory patients reportedly had the lowest baseline TCR diversity, below newly diagnosed patients, who were below healthy donors. Patients starting nivolumab less than 1 year after ASCT had lower diversity and were excluded from later analyses. Baseline diversity resembling that of newly diagnosed patients was seen in complete responders.

Every patient relapsed after autologous stem cell transplantation, and brentuximab vedotin exposure varied. Only in-frame clones appear in the TCRdb table, and some are missing; sequencing was by immunoSEQ multiplex PCR. The table shows roughly 15,000 clones, with roughly 80% occurring only once. The sequenced sample was peripheral blood mononuclear cells (PBMCs), obtained at baseline. The receptor comes from a human donor with classical Hodgkin lymphoma.

The CDR3 sequence: CAIKPAGQTDTQYF. CDR3 nucleotide sequence: TGTGCCATCAAGCCCGCTGGACAGACAGATACGCAGTATTTT. The J gene is TRBJ2-3, the V gene TRBV10-3; D perhaps matches TRBD1 (6 bases). The CDR3 length is 14 residues. Germline values: CDR1 ENHRY, CDR2 SYGVKD. The V end lost 7 bases, the J end lost 3 bases, and 14 bases lay between the germline ends.